A selection of T cell receptor beta chains follows, all from one sample in a study of PD-1 blockade in classical Hodgkin lymphoma. Libraries were prepared by immunoSEQ multiplex PCR; TCRdb keeps only in-frame clonotypes and omits some of them. The sample lists about 26,000 clones, roughly two thirds seen once, with over 9.5% in the top ten. This specimen was peripheral blood mononuclear cells (PBMCs), taken before the second cycle of nivolumab. The receptors stem from a human donor with classical Hodgkin lymphoma. The CDR3 runs from the conserved cysteine through the conserved F or W. A D gene is named only where the DNA matches it firmly. Not all rows give a size; the values are once, few, many and, for expanded clones, a class.

d_call: TRBD1
j_call: TRBJ1-1
v_call: TRBV11-2
clone_size: .
cdr3_aa: CASSSRFQTDRGTTEAFF
cdr3_nt: TGTGCCAGCAGCTCCAGGTTCCAGACTGACAGGGGGACCACTGAAGCTTTCTTT

d_call: .
j_call: TRBJ2-2
v_call: TRBV30
clone_size: once
cdr3_aa: CAWNKLPNTGELFF
cdr3_nt: TGTGCCTGGAATAAGTTACCGAACACCGGGGAGCTGTTTTTT

d_call: TRBD1
j_call: TRBJ1-1
v_call: TRBV14
clone_size: .
cdr3_aa: CASSRLQGGIQDTEAFF
cdr3_nt: TGTGCCAGCAGCCGCTTACAGGGGGGCATACAAGACACTGAAGCTTTCTTT

d_call: TRBD1
j_call: TRBJ2-3
v_call: TRBV6-5
clone_size: once
cdr3_aa: CASSYLPGQGAHTQYF
cdr3_nt: TGTGCCAGCAGTTACCTACCGGGACAGGGGGCGCATACGCAGTATTTT

d_call: TRBD2
j_call: TRBJ2-3
v_call: TRBV4-1
clone_size: .
cdr3_aa: CASSREGFSTDTQYF
cdr3_nt: TGCGCCAGCAGCAGGGAGGGGTTTAGCACAGATACGCAGTATTTT

d_call: TRBD1
j_call: TRBJ2-5
v_call: TRBV30
clone_size: .
cdr3_aa: CASDRGPHKGLQETQYF
cdr3_nt: TGTGCCTCGGACAGGGGGCCTCACAAAGGACTGCAAGAGACCCAGTACTTC

d_call: .
j_call: TRBJ1-1
v_call: TRBV13
clone_size: .
cdr3_aa: CASSFSRTEAFF
cdr3_nt: TGTGCCAGCAGCTTTTCAAGGACTGAAGCTTTCTTT

d_call: .
j_call: TRBJ1-2
v_call: TRBV6-5
clone_size: .
cdr3_aa: CASRGFGYTF
cdr3_nt: TGTGCCAGCAGAGGGTTTGGCTACACCTTC

d_call: .
j_call: TRBJ2-7
v_call: TRBV21-1
clone_size: .
cdr3_aa: CASSPAPGHPVETSYEQYF
cdr3_nt: TGTGCCAGCAGCCCGGCCCCGGGACACCCGGTAGAAACTTCCTACGAGCAGTACTTC

d_call: TRBD1
j_call: TRBJ1-1
v_call: TRBV6-5
clone_size: .
cdr3_aa: CASSFDRGGTEAFF
cdr3_nt: TGTGCCAGCAGTTTCGACAGGGGAGGCACTGAAGCTTTCTTT

d_call: TRBD2
j_call: TRBJ2-1
v_call: TRBV7-8
clone_size: .
cdr3_aa: CASSILAGVKNEQFF
cdr3_nt: TGTGCCAGCAGCATACTAGCGGGAGTTAAAAATGAGCAGTTCTTC

d_call: .
j_call: TRBJ1-2
v_call: TRBV11-2
clone_size: .
cdr3_aa: CASSLEGGHYGYTF
cdr3_nt: TGTGCCAGCAGCTTAGAGGGAGGACACTATGGCTACACCTTC

d_call: .
j_call: TRBJ1-1
v_call: TRBV7-9
clone_size: few
cdr3_aa: CASSLFENTEAFF
cdr3_nt: TGTGCCAGCAGCTTATTTGAGAACACTGAAGCTTTCTTT

d_call: .
j_call: TRBJ1-2
v_call: TRBV30
clone_size: .
cdr3_aa: CAWSVILSGYGYTF
cdr3_nt: TGTGCCTGGAGTGTAATTCTTAGCGGCTATGGCTACACCTTC

d_call: TRBD1
j_call: TRBJ1-3
v_call: TRBV18
clone_size: once
cdr3_aa: CASSPRGTAEDLSGNTIYF
cdr3_nt: TGTGCCAGCTCACCACGGGGGACAGCCGAAGACCTCTCTGGAAACACCATATATTTT

d_call: .
j_call: TRBJ1-1
v_call: TRBV9
clone_size: few
cdr3_aa: CASSVLNSGTEAFF
cdr3_nt: TGTGCCAGCAGCGTTCTCAATTCGGGCACTGAAGCTTTCTTT

d_call: .
j_call: TRBJ2-7
v_call: TRBV5-8
clone_size: once
cdr3_aa: CASSLYRASYEQYF
cdr3_nt: TGTGCCAGCAGCTTGTATAGAGCTTCCTACGAGCAGTACTTC

d_call: .
j_call: TRBJ2-2
v_call: TRBV2
clone_size: .
cdr3_aa: CASSAGDRRLTGELFF
cdr3_nt: TGTGCCAGCAGCGCCGGAGACAGGAGACTCACCGGGGAGCTGTTTTTT

d_call: .
j_call: TRBJ2-6
v_call: TRBV6-4
clone_size: once
cdr3_aa: CASSREGATIGANVLTF
cdr3_nt: TGTGCCAGCAGCAGGGAGGGGGCGACCATTGGGGCCAACGTCCTGACTTTC

d_call: TRBD2
j_call: TRBJ2-5
v_call: TRBV7-2
clone_size: .
cdr3_aa: CASSYLALTSGKERATQYF
cdr3_nt: TGTGCCAGCAGCTATCTCGCCCTGACTAGCGGGAAGGAAAGAGCGACCCAGTACTTC

d_call: TRBD1
j_call: TRBJ2-5
v_call: TRBV5-6
clone_size: few
cdr3_aa: CASSLAGTGNRETQYF
cdr3_nt: TGTGCCAGCAGCTTGGCCGGGACAGGTAACCGAGAGACCCAGTACTTC